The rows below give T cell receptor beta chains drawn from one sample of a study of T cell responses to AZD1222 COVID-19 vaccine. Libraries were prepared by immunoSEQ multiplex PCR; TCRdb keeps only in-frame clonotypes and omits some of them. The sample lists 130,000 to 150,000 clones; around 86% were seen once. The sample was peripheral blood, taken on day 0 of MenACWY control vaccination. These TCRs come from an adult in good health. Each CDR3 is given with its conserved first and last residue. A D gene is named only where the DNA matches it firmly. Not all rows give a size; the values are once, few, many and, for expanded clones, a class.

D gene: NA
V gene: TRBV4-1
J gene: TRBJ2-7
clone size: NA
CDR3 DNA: TGCGCCAGCAGCCAAGGGGACGGTTCCTACGAGCAGTACTTC
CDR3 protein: CASSQGDGSYEQYF

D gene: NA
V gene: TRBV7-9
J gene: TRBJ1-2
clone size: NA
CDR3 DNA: TGTGCCAGCAGCTTAGCCGATCGGGAAAGCTACACCTTC
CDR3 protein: CASSLADRESYTF

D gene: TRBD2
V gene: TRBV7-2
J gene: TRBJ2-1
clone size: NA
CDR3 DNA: TGTGCCAGCAGCCGCGGGGGGGGCTACAATGAGCAGTTCTTC
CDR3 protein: CASSRGGGYNEQFF

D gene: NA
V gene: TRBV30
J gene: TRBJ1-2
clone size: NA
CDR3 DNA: TGTGCCTGGACTGGGGGGTGGTATGGCTACACCTTC
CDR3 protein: CAWTGGWYGYTF

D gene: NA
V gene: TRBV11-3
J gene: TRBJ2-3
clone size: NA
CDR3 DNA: TGTGCCAGCAGCCCCCAGGCGGGGACCCCAGATACGCAGTATTTT
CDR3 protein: CASSPQAGTPDTQYF

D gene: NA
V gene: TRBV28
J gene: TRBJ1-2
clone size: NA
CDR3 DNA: TGTGCCAGCGGTTTGGCAGGAAAGTACTATGGCTACACCTTC
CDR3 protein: CASGLAGKYYGYTF

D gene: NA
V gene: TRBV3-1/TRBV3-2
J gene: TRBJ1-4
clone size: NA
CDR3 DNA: TGTGCCAGCAGCCAAGATCCGTTTGCAACTAATGAAAAACTGTTTTTT
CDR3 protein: CASSQDPFATNEKLFF

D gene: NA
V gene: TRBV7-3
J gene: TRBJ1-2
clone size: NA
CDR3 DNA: TGTGCCAGCAGCTTAACCGGGGGTGGAGACTATGGCTACACCTTC
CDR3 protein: CASSLTGGGDYGYTF

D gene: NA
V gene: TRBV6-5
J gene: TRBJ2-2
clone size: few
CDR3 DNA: TGTGCCAGCAGTTTAAACACCGGGGAGCTGTTTTTT
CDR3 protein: CASSLNTGELFF

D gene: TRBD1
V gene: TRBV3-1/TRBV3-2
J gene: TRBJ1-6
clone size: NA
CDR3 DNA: TGTGCCAGCAGCCAAGATAGACAGGGCCGGCCTCCCCTCCACTTT
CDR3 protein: CASSQDRQGRPPLHF

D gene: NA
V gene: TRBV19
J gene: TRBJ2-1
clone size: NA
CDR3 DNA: TGTGCCAGTAGTATAGTTGGGGGCAGGGTTAGGCAGTTCTTC
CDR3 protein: CASSIVGGRVRQFF

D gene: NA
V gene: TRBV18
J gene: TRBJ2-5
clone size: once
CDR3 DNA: TGTGCCAGCTCACCAGAAGGGTTCGGAGGGAAAGAGACCCAGTACTTC
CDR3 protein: CASSPEGFGGKETQYF

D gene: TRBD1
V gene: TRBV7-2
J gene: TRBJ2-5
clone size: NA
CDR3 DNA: TGTGCCAGCAGCCAAAGACAGGGGCAAGAGACCCAGTACTTC
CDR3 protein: CASSQRQGQETQYF

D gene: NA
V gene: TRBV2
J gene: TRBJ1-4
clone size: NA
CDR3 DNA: TGTGCCAGCAGCGCAACCTCGTTGGCTAATGAAAAACTGTTTTTT
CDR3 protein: CASSATSLANEKLFF

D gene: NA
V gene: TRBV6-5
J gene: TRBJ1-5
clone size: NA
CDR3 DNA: TGTGCCAGCAGTTACGGCAGGGGAGATCAGCCCCAGCATTTT
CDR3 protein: CASSYGRGDQPQHF

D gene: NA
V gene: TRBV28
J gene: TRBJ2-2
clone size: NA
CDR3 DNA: TGTGCCAGCAGTCAGAACACCGGGGAGCTGTTTTTT
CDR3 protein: CASSQNTGELFF

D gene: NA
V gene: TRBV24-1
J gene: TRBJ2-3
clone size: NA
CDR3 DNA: TGTGCCACCAGTGATTCAGGGACCGATACGCAGTATTTT
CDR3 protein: CATSDSGTDTQYF

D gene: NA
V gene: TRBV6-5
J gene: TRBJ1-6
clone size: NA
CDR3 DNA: TGTGCCAGTAAATACAGCGAAAATTCACCCCTCCACTTT
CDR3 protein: CASKYSENSPLHF

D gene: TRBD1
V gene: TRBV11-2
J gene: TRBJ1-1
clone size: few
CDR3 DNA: TGTGCCAGCAGGGGACTCAGGGGGACTGAAGCTTTCTTT
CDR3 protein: CASRGLRGTEAFF

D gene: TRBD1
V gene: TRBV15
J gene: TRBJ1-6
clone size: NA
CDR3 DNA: TGTGCCACCAGCAGATCGACAGGGGGCGATTCACCCCTCCACTTT
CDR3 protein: CATSRSTGGDSPLHF

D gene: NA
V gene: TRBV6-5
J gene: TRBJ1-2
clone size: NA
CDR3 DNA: TGTGCCAGCAGGCCTCCGGGAAGGAACTATGGCTACACCTTC
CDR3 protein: CASRPPGRNYGYTF

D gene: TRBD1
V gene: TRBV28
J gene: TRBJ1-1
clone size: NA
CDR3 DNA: TGTGCCAGCAGTCCTCCTTTGACAGGGTGGACTGAAGCTTTCTTT
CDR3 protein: CASSPPLTGWTEAFF

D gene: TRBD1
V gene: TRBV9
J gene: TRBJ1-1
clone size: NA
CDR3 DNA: TGTGCCAGCAGCCCGAGGACAGGCCACCTAACCGGCGCTTTCTTT
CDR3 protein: CASSPRTGHLTGAFF

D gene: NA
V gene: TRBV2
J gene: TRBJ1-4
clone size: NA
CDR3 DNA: TGTGCCAGCAGTGTTTCCCCCGGCAATGAAAAACTGTTTTTT
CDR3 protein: CASSVSPGNEKLFF

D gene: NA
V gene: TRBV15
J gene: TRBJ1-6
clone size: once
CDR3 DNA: TGTGCCACCAGCAGAGAGGGTTCCGGGAATTCACCCCTCCACTTT
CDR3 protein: CATSREGSGNSPLHF

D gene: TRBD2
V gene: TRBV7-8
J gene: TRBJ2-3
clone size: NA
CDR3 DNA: TGTGCCAGCAGCTCTCGGACTAGCGGGGCCGCAGATACGCAGTATTTT
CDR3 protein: CASSSRTSGAADTQYF

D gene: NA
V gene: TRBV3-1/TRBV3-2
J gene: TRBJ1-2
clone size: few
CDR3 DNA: TGTGCCAGCAGCCAAGATGGTCACAGGATTAACTATGGCTACACCTTC
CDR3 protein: CASSQDGHRINYGYTF

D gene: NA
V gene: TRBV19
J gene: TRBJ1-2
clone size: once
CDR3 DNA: TGTGCCACCCAGGCGGGCTATGGCTACACCTTC
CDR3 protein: CATQAGYGYTF

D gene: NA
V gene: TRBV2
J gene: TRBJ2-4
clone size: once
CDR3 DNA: TGTGCCAGCAACGGGATGACCAAAAACATTCAGTACTTC
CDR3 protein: CASNGMTKNIQYF

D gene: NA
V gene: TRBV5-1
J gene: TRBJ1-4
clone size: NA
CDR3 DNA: TGCGCCAGCAGCTCGAGGGATAGCGGGACTAATGAAAAACTGTTTTTT
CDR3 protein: CASSSRDSGTNEKLFF

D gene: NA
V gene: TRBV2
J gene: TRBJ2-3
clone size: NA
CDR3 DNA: TGTGCCAGCAATTATGGGGGGGCTAGCACAGATACGCAGTATTTT
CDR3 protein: CASNYGGASTDTQYF

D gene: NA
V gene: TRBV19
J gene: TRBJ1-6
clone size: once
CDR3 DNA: TGTGCCAGTAGTATAGGCCAGCGAATACCCCTCCACTTT
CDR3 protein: CASSIGQRIPLHF

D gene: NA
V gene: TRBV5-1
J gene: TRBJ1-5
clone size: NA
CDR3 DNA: TGCGCCAGCAGCTTGGCAGGGTTAGACCAGCCCCAGCATTTT
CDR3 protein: CASSLAGLDQPQHF

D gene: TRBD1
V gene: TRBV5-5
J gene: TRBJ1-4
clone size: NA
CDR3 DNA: TGTGCCAGCAGCTGGACAGGGGGAGTAGAAAAACTGTTTTTT
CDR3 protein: CASSWTGGVEKLFF

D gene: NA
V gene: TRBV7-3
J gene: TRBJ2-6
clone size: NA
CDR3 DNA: TGTGCCAGCAGCCGTGACAGCTCTGGGGCCAACGTCCTGACTTTC
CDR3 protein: CASSRDSSGANVLTF

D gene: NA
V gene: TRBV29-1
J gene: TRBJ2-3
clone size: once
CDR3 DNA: TGCAGCGCCACCGGGCACCTTCTCACAGATACGCAGTATTTT
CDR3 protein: CSATGHLLTDTQYF

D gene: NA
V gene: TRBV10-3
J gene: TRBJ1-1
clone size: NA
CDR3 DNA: TGTGCCATCAGTGACTCGGCCACCTTGAACACTGAAGCTTTCTTT
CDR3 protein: CAISDSATLNTEAFF

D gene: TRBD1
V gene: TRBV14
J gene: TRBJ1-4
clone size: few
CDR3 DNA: TGTGCCAGCAGCCAACTCCGGGACAGGGGTGAAAAACTGTTTTTT
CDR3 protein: CASSQLRDRGEKLFF

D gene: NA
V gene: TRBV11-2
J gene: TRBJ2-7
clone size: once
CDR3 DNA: TGTGCCAGCAGCTTAGGTAGGACAACCTACGAGCAGTACTTC
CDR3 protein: CASSLGRTTYEQYF

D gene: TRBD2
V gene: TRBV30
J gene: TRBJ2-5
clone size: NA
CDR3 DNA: TGTGCCTGGAGTTTAGCCGCGACTAGCGGGGGTGGAGAGACCCAGTACTTC
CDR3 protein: CAWSLAATSGGGETQYF

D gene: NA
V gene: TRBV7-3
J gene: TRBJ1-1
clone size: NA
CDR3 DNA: TGTGCCAGCAGCTTTCAGGAGAACACTGAAGCTTTCTTT
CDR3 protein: CASSFQENTEAFF

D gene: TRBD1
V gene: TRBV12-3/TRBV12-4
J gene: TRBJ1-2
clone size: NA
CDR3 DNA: TGTGCCAGCAGACTGGGACAGGCTAATGGCTACACCTTC
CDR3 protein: CASRLGQANGYTF

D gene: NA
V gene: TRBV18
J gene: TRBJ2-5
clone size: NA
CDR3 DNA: TGTGCCAGCTCACCAGGGGGGACATTACAAGAGACCCAGTACTTC
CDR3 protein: CASSPGGTLQETQYF

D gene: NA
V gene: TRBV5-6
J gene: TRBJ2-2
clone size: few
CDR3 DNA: TGTGCCAGCAGCTCAGAAGTGACACCAAGCACCGGGGAGCTGTTTTTT
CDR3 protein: CASSSEVTPSTGELFF

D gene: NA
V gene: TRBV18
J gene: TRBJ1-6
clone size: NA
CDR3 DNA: TGTGCCAGCTCACCAGGGGTCCAGGATAATTCACCCCTCCACTTT
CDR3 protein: CASSPGVQDNSPLHF

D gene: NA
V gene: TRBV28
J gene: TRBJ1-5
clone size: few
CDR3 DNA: TGTGCCAGCAGCAAAATAGGGCCCCAGCATTTT
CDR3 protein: CASSKIGPQHF

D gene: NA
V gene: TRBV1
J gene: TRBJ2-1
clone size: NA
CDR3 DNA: TGCACCAGCAGCCAGGCCGCTAGCGGGGAACCCGTCAATGAGCAGTTCTTC
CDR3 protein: CTSSQAASGEPVNEQFF

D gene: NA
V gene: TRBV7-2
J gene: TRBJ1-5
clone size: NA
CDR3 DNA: TGTGCCAGCAGCTTGGGTCAGGGATTCGGCCAGCCCCAGCATTTT
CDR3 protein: CASSLGQGFGQPQHF

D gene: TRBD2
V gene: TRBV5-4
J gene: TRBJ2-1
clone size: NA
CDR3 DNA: TGTGCCAGCAGTGCGGGCACTAGCGGCCCGGGCAATGAGCAGTTCTTC
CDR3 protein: CASSAGTSGPGNEQFF

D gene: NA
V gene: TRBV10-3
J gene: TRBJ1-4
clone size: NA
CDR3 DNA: TGTGCCATCAGTGACGGGTCCGTGAGAGAAAAACTGTTTTTT
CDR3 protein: CAISDGSVREKLFF

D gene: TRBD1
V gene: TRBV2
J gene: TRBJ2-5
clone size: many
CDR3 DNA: TGTGCCAGCAGTGGGGAACAGGGGGTCCTCAAGGGGACCCAGTACTTC
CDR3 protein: CASSGEQGVLKGTQYF

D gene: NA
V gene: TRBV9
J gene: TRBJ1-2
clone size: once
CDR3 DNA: TGTGCCAGCAGCGTAGTGGGCTTGGGGGGCTACACCTTC
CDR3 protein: CASSVVGLGGYTF

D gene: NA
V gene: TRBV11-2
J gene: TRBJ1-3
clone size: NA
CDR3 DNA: TGTGCCAGCAGCTACCTCAACGGAAACACCATATATTTT
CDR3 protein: CASSYLNGNTIYF

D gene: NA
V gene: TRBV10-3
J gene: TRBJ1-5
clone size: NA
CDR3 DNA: TGTGCCATCAGCCGCGGAGGTCATAGCAATCAGCCCCAGCATTTT
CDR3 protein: CAISRGGHSNQPQHF

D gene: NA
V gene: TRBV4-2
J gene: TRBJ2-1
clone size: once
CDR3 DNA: TGTGCCAGCAGCCAAGTGCAGGAAATGAACTCCTACAATGAGCAGTTCTTC
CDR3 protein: CASSQVQEMNSYNEQFF

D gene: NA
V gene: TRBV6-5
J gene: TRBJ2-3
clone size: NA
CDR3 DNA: TGTGCCAGCAGTTACTCTTCCTTAAATGAGGATACGCAGTATTTT
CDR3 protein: CASSYSSLNEDTQYF

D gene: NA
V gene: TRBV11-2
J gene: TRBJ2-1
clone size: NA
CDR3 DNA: TGTGCCAGCAGCTGGGGTAGCGGCAGCTCCTACAATGAGCAGTTCTTC
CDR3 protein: CASSWGSGSSYNEQFF